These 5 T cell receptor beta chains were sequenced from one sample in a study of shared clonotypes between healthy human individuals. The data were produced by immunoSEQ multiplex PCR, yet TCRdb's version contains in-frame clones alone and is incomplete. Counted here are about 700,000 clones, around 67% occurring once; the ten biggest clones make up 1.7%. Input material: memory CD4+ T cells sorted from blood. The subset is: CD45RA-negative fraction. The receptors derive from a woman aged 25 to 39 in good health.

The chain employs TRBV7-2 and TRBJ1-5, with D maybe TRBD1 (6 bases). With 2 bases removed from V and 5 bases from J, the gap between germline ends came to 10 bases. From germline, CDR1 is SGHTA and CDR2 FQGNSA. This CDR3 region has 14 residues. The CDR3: CASSLIGGHQPQHF. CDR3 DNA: TGTGCCAGCAGCTTAATCGGGGGGCATCAGCCCCAGCATTTT.

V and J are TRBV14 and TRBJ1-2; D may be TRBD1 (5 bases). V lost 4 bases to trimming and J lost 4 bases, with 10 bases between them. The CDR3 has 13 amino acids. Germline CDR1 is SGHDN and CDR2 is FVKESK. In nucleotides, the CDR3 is TGTGCCAGCAGCCGAGCAGGGACCTATGGCTACACCTTC. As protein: CASSRAGTYGYTF.

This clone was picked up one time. The CDR3 loop reads CASSLALKVPINEQFF. The CDR3 nucleotides read TGCGCCAGCAGCTTGGCCTTGAAGGTGCCAATCAATGAGCAGTTCTTC. V usage is TRBV5-1 and J usage is TRBJ2-1; D remains unclear. Trimming took off 0 bases at V and 6 bases at J, with 16 bases between the two ends. The germline CDR1 and CDR2 sequences are SGHRS and YFSETQ. There are 16 residues in the CDR3.

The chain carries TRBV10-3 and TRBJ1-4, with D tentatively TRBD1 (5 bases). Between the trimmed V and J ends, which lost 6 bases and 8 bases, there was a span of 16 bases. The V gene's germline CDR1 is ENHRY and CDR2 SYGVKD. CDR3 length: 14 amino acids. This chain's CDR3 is CAIRERGPDEKLFF. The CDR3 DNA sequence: TGTGCCATCAGAGAAAGGGGCCCAGACGAAAAACTGTTTTTT.

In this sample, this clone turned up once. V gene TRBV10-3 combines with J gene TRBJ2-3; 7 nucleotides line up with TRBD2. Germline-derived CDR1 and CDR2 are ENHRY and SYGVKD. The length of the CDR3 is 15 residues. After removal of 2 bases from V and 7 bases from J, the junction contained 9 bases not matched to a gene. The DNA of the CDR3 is TGTGCCATCAGTGAGATGGCGGGAGTCGGAAATACGCAGTATTTT. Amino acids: CAISEMAGVGNTQYF.